This T cell receptor (beta chain) was captured by sequencing in a study of shared clonotypes between healthy human individuals. Study information: Researchers assigned three CD4 naive, three CD4 memory, two CD8 naive and one CD8 memory plate to each donor.

This clone appeared a single time. As yet, its antigen is unknown. Naive CD8 cells lacked CD45RO, underwent positive selection for CCR7 and left out terminally differentiated effector memory CD45RA+ cells. The study's findings and limits: Generally, estimated richness proved larger in naive subsets than it did in memory subsets.

CDR1 is MNHNY and CDR2 is SVGAGI in the germline V gene (reference sequence). This CDR3 contains 15 residues. V gave up 6 bases and J gave up 8 bases; unmatched junction bases: 10. Original processing notes: Junction-only sequences without quality scores were provided by ImmunoSEQ, so filtering was different. Profiling relied on immunoSEQ multiplex PCR, and the TCRdb table lists in-frame clones only, not all of them. V and J calls and clone size are given by that table; D and trimming were obtained from the DNA. The table includes about 1.9 million clones, around 93% detected once. This clonotype was obtained from a man between 18 and 35 years old in good health. Some clones in this sample may be carry-over from other donors' samples. The V gene is TRBV6-6, the J gene TRBJ1-4; TRBD1 matches at 9 bases. Sequencing used naive CD8+ T cells from PBMCs. CDR3 DNA: TGTGCCAGCAGACCCCGGGACAGGGCTGGGGAAAAACTGTTTTTT. As protein: CASRPRDRAGEKLFF.